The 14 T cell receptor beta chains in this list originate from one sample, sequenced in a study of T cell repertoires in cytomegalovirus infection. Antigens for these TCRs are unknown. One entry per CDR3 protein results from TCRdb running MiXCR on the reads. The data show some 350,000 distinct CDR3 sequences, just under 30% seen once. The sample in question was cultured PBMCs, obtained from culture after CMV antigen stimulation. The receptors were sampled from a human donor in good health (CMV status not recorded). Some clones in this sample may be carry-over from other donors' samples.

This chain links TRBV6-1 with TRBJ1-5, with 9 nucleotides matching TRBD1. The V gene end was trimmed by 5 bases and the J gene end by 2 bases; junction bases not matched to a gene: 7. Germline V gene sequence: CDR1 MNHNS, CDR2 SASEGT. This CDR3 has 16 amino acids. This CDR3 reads CASSPATGGGNQPQHF. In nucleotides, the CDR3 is TGTGCCAGCAGTCCCGCTACAGGGGGCGGCAATCAGCCCCAGCATTTT.

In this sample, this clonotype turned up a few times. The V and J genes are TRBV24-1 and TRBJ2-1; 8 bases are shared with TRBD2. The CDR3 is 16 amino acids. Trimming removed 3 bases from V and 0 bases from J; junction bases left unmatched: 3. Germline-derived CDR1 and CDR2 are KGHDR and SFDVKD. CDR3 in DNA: TGTGCCACCAGTGATCTGAGCGGGAGCTCCTACAATGAGCAGTTCTTC. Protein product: CATSDLSGSSYNEQFF.

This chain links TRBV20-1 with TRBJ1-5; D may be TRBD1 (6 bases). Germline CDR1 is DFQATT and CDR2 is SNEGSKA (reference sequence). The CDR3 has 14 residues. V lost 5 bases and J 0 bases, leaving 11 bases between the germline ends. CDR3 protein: CSAGGRYSNQPQHF. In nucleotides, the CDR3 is TGCAGTGCTGGGGGCCGTTATAGCAATCAGCCCCAGCATTTT.

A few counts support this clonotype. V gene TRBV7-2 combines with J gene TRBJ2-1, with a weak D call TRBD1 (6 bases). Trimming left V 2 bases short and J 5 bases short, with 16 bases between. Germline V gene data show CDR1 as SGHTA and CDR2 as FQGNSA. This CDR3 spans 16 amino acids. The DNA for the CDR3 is TGTGCCAGCAGCTTACCGCCCGGCCGACAGGACAATGAGCAGTTCTTC. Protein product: CASSLPPGRQDNEQFF.

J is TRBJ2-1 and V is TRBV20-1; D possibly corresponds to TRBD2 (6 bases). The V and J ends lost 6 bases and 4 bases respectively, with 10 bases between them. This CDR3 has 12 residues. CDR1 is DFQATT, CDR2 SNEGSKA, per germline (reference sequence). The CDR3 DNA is TGCAGTGCCGGGACTGGGTACAATGAGCAGTTCTTC. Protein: CSAGTGYNEQFF.

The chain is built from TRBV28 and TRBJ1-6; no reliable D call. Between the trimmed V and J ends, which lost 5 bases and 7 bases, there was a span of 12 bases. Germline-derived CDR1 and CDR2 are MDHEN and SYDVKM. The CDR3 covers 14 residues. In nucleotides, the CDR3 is TGTGCCAGCAGTCCCTATCGATCAAATTCACCCCTCCACTTT. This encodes CASSPYRSNSPLHF.

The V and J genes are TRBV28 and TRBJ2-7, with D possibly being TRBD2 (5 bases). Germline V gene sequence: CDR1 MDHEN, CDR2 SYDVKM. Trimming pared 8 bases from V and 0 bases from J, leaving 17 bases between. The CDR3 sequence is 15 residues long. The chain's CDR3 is CASVTFGGLSYEQYF. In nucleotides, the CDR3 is TGTGCCAGCGTCACCTTTGGAGGACTCTCCTACGAGCAGTACTTC. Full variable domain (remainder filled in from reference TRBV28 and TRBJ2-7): DVKVTQSSRYLVKRTGEKVFLECVQDMDHENMFWYRQDPGLGLRLIYFSYDVKMKEKGDIPEGYSVSREKKERFSLILESASTNQTSMYLCASVTFGGLSYEQYFGPGTRLTVT.

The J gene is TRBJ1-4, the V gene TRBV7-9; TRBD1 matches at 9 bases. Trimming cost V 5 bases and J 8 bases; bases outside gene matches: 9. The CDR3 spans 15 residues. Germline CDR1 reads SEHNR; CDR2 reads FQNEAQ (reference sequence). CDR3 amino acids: CASSDAGQGGEKLFF. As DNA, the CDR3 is TGTGCCAGCAGCGACGCGGGACAGGGCGGGGAAAAACTGTTTTTT.

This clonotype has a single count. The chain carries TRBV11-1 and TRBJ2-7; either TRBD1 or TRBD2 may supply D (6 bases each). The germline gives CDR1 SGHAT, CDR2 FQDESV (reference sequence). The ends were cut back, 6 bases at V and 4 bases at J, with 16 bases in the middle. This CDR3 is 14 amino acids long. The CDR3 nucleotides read TGTGCCAGCAGGAGAAGAGGAGGGGGATACGAGCAGTACTTC. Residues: CASRRRGGGYEQYF.

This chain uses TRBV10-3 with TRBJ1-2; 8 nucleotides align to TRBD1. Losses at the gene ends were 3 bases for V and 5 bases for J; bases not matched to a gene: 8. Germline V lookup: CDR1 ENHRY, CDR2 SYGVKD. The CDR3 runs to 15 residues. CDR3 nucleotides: TGTGCCATCAGTGACACCGGGACAGGAATGTATGGCTACACCTTC. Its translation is CAISDTGTGMYGYTF.

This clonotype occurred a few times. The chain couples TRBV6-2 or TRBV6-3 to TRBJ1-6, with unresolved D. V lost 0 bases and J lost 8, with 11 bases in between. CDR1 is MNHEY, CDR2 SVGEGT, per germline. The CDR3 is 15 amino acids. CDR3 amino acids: CASSYSRGLDSPLHF. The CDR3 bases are TGTGCCAGCAGTTACTCGAGAGGGTTGGATTCACCCCTCCACTTT.

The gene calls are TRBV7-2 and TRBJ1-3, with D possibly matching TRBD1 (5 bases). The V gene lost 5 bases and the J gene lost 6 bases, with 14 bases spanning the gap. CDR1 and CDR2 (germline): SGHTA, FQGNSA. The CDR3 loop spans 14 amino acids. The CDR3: CASSPSRDLNTIYF. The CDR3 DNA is TGTGCCAGCAGCCCGTCCCGGGACTTAAACACCATATATTTT.

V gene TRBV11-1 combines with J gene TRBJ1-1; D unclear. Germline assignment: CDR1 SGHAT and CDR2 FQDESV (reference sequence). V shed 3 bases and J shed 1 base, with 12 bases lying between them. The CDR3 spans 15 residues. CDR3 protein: CASSFSNSPNTEAFF. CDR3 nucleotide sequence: TGTGCCAGCAGCTTTAGTAACAGTCCGAACACTGAAGCTTTCTTT.

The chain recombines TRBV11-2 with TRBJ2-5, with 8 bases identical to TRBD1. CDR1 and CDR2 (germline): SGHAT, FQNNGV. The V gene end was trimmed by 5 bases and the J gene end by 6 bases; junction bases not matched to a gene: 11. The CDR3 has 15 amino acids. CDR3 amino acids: CASSLQAGQGQTQYF. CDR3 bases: TGTGCCAGCAGCCTGCAAGCCGGACAGGGACAGACCCAGTACTTC.